A selection of T cell receptor beta chains follows, all from one sample in a study of response to subunit inactivated influenza vaccine. TCRdb analysed the RT-PCR reads with MiXCR anew, one entry per CDR3 protein. The sample includes 150,000 to 200,000 distinct CDR3 sequences, roughly 8.7% of them seen just once. Sequencing used non-naive T cells sorted from PBMCs, obtained on the day of vaccination. All receptors derive from a man in his fifties or sixties who received an inactivated influenza vaccine. Each CDR3 is given without its conserved first and last residue. The order of the fields is J gene, V gene, CDR3 protein.

>TRBJ1-3|TRBV12-3/TRBV12-4
ASSLQGARGNTIY
>TRBJ1-1|TRBV10-3
AISEEVLAF
>TRBJ2-1|TRBV4-1
ASSQSGGADEQF
>TRBJ1-2|TRBV7-2
ASSLATSGGGYT
>TRBJ2-2|TRBV7-2
ASSSPVLTGELF
>TRBJ2-5|TRBV7-6
ASSPTGGRRETQY
>TRBJ1-4|TRBV5-1
ASSFGQGPNEKLF
>TRBJ2-6|TRBV6-7
ASSFTGTGVQTGANVLT
>TRBJ2-3|TRBV6-5
ASSYRLAAADTQY
>TRBJ2-1|TRBV29-1
SASSFNGGSNEQF
>TRBJ1-6|TRBV5-1
ASRRGLDNSPLH
>TRBJ1-1|TRBV12-3/TRBV12-4
ASSLQGAAAEAF
>TRBJ2-7|TRBV5-1
ASSLDSVTYEQY
>TRBJ2-5|TRBV7-9
ASSLSWEATQY
>TRBJ1-2|TRBV12-3/TRBV12-4
ASRAGRQANYGYT
>TRBJ2-5|TRBV7-8
ASSHLSMVGTAQETQY
>TRBJ2-7|TRBV12-3/TRBV12-4
ASSLTSGIEQY
>TRBJ1-1|TRBV12-3/TRBV12-4
ASSYISTEAF
>TRBJ2-1|TRBV11-2
ASSSTYAMGDEQF
>TRBJ2-1|TRBV20-1
SAREPRAGEVNEQF
>TRBJ1-4|TRBV3-1
ASSQESKGRANEKLF